This note documents a single T cell receptor (beta chain) sequence. Germline V gives CDR1 LGHNA, CDR2 YSLEER. The CDR3 totals 15 residues. V shed 0 bases and J 4 bases; nucleotides not matched to a gene: 4. The data originate from a study of T-cell memory formation after mild COVID-19. TCRdb recomputed calls from the 5' RACE reads with MiXCR, one row per CDR3 protein. The sample comprises about 430,000 distinct CDR3 sequences, approximately 25% of which are singletons, and about 10% rests with the top ten. This sequence originates from an adult woman who had mild COVID-19 (a few samples of this study predate the infection). Cell type and time point are not known. This chain joins TRBV4-3 and TRBJ2-3; 7 nucleotides align to TRBD2. Sequenced sample: PBMCs or a T cell subset sorted from them (not recorded which). The CDR3: CASSQEPGRPDTQYF. CDR3 DNA: TGCGCCAGCAGCCAAGAACCCGGGAGGCCAGATACGCAGTATTTT.